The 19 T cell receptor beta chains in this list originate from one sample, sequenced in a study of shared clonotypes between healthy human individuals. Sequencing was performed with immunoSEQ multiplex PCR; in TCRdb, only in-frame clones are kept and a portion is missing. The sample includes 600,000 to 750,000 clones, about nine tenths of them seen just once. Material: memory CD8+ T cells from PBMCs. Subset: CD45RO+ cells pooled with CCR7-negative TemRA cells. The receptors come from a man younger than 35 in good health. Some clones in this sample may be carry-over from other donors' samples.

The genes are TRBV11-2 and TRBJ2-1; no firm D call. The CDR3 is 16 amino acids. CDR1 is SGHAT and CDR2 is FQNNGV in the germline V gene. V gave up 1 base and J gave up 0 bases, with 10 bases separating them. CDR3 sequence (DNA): TGTGCCAGCAGCTTAGGTGAATTCCTCTCCTACAATGAGCAGTTCTTC. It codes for CASSLGEFLSYNEQFF. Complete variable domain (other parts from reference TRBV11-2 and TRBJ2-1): EAGVAQSPRYKIIEKRQSVAFWCNPISGHATLYWYQQILGQGPKLLIQFQNNGVVDDSQLPKDRFSAERLKGVDSTLKIQPAKLEDSAVYLCASSLGEFLSYNEQFFGPGTRLTVL.

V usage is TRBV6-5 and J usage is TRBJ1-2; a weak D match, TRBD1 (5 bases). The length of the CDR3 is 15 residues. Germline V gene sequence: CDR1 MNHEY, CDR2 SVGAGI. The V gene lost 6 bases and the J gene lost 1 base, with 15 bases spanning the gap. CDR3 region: CASSLMGGDNYGYTF. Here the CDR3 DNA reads TGTGCCAGCAGCCTCATGGGGGGGGATAACTATGGCTACACCTTC.

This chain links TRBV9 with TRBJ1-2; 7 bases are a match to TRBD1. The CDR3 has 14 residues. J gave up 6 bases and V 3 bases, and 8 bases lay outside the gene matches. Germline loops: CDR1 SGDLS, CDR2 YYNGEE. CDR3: CASSGRTGGNGYTF. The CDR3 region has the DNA TGTGCCAGCAGCGGACGGACAGGTGGAAATGGCTACACCTTC. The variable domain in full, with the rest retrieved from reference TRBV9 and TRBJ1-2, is DSGVTQTPKHLITATGQRVTLRCSPRSGDLSVYWYQQSLDQGLQFLIQYYNGEERAKGNILERFSAQQFPDLHSELNLSSLELGDSALYFCASSGRTGGNGYTFGSGTRLTVV.

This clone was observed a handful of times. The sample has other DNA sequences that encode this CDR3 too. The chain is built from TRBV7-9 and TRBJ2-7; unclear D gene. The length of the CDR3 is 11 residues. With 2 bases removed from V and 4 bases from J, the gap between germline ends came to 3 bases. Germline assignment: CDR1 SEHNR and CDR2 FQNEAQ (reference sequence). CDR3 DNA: TGTGCCAGCAGCTTATCGTACGAGCAGTACTTC. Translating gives CASSLSYEQYF.

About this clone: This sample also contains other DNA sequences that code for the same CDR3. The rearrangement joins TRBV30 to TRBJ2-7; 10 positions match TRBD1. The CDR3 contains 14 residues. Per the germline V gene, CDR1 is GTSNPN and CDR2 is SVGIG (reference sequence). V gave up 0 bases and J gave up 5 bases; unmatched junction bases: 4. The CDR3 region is CAWSVGQGVNEQYF. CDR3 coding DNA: TGTGCCTGGAGTGTTGGACAGGGGGTCAACGAGCAGTACTTC.

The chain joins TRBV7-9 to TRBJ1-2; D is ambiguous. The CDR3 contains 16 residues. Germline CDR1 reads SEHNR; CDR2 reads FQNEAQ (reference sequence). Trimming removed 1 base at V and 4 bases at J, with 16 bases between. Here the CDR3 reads CASSLGLSLHPYGYTF. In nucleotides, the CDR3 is TGTGCCAGCAGCTTAGGTCTCTCCCTACATCCCTATGGCTACACCTTC.

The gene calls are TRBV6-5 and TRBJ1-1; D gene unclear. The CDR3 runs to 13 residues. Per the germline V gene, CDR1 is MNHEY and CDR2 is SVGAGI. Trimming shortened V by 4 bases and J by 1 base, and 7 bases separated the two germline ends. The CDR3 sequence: CASSLTANTEAFF. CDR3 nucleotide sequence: TGTGCCAGCAGTTTAACCGCGAACACTGAAGCTTTCTTT.

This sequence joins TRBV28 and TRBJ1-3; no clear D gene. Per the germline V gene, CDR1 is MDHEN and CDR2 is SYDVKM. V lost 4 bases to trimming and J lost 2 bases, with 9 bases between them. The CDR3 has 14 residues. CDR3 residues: CASSYAGPGNTIYF. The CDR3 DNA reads TGTGCCAGCAGTTACGCCGGCCCTGGAAACACCATATATTTT.

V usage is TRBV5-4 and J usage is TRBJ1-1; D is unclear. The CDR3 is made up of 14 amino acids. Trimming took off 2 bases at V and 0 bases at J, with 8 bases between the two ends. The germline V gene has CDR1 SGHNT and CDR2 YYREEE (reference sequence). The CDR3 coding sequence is TGTGCCAGCAGCTTTAACGGAATGAACACTGAAGCTTTCTTT. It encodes CASSFNGMNTEAFF.

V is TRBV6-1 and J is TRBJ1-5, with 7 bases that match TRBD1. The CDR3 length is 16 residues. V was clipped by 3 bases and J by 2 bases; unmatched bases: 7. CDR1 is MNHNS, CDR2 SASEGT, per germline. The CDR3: CASSDRGERGNQPQHF. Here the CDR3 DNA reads TGTGCCAGCAGTGACAGGGGGGAACGGGGCAATCAGCCCCAGCATTTT.

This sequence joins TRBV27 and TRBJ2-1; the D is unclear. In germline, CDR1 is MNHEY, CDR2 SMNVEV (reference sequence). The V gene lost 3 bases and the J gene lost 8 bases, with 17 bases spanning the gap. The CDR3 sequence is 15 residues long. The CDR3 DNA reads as TGTGCCAGCAGTTTGTGGGGAAGGGTTGCCGATGAGCAGTTCTTC. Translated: CASSLWGRVADEQFF.

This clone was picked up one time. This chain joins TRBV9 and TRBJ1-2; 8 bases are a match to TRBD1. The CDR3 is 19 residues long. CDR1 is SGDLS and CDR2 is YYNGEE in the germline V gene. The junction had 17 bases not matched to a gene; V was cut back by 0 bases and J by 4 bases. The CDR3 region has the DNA TGTGCCAGCAGCGTAGGAAAGGCGGGGGACAGGTCCTCTATCTATGGCTACACCTTC. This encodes CASSVGKAGDRSSIYGYTF. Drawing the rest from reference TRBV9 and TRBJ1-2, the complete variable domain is DSGVTQTPKHLITATGQRVTLRCSPRSGDLSVYWYQQSLDQGLQFLIQYYNGEERAKGNILERFSAQQFPDLHSELNLSSLELGDSALYFCASSVGKAGDRSSIYGYTFGSGTRLTVV.

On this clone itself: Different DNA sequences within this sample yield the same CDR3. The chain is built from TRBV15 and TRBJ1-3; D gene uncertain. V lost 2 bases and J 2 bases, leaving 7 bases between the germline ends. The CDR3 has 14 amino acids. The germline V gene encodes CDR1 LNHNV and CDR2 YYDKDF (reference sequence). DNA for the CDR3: TGTGCCACCAGCAGAAGACAAGCTGGAAACACCATATATTTT. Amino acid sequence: CATSRRQAGNTIYF.

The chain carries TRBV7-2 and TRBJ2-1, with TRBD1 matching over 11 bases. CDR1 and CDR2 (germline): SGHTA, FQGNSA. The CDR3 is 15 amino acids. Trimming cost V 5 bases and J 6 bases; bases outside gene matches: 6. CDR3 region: CASSLDRGPGNEQFF. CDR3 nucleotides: TGTGCCAGCAGCCTGGACAGGGGGCCGGGCAATGAGCAGTTCTTC.

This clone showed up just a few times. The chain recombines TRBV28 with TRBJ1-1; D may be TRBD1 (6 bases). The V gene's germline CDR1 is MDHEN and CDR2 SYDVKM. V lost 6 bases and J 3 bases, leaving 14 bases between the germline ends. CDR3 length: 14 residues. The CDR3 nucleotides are TGTGCCAGCAGCCTCAGGACAGCCTACACTGAAGCTTTCTTT. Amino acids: CASSLRTAYTEAFF. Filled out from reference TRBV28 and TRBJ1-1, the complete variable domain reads DVKVTQSSRYLVKRTGEKVFLECVQDMDHENMFWYRQDPGLGLRLIYFSYDVKMKEKGDIPEGYSVSREKKERFSLILESASTNQTSMYLCASSLRTAYTEAFFGQGTRLTVV.

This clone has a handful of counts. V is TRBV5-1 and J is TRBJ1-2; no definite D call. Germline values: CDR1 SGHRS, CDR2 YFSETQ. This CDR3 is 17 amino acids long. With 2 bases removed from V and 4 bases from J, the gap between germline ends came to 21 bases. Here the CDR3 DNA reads TGCGCCAGCAGCTTAGGGCAATCCCTCCCCTCCGTCTATGGCTACACCTTC. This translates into CASSLGQSLPSVYGYTF.

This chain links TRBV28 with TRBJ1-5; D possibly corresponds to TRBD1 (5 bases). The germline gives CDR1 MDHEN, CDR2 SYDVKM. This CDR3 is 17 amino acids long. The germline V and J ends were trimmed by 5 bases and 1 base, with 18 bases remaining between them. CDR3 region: CASSGVGRTISNQPQHF. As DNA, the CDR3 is TGTGCCAGCAGTGGGGTCGGGAGGACAATCAGCAATCAGCCCCAGCATTTT.

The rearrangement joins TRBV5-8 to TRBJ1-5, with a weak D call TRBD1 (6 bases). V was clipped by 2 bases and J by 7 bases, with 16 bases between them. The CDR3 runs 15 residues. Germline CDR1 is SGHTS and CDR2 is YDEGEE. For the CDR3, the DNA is TGTGCCAGCAGCTTTTACCAGGGGAGCGGACAGCCCCAGCATTTT. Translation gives CASSFYQGSGQPQHF.

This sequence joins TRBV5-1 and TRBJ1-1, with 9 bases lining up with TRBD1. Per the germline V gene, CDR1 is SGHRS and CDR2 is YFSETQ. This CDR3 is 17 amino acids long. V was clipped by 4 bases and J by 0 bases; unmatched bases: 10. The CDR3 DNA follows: TGCGCCAGCAGCCCACTTCGGACAGGGGAGGTGAACACTGAAGCTTTCTTT. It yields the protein CASSPLRTGEVNTEAFF. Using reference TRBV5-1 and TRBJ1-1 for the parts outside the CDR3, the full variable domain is KAGVTQTPRYLIKTRGQQVTLSCSPISGHRSVSWYQQTPGQGLQFLFEYFSETQRNKGNFPGRFSGRQFSNSRSEMNVSTLELGDSALYLCASSPLRTGEVNTEAFFGQGTRLTVV.